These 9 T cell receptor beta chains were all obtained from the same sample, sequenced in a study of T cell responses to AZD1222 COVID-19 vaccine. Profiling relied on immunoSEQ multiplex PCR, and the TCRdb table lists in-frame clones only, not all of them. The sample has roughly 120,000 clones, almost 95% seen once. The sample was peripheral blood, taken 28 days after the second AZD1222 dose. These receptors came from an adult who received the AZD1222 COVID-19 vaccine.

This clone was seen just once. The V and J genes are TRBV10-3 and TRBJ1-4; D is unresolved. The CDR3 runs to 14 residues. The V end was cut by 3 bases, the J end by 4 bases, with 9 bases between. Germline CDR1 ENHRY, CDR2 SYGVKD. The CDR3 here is CAISERADNEKLFF. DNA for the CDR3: TGTGCCATCAGTGAACGGGCAGATAATGAAAAACTGTTTTTT.

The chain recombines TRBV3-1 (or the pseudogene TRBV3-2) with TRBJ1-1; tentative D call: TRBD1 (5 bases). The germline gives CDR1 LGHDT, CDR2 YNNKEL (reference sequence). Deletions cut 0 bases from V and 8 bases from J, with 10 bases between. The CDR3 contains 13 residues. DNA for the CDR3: TGTGCCAGCAGCCAAGAAACAAACAGGGAAGCTTTCTTT. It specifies CASSQETNREAFF.

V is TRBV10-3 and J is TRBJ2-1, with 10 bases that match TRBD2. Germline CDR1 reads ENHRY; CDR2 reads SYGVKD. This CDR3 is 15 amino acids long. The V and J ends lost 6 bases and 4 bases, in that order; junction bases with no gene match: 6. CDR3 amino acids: CAISRKREGYNEQFF. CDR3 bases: TGTGCCATCAGCCGGAAGCGGGAGGGATACAATGAGCAGTTCTTC.

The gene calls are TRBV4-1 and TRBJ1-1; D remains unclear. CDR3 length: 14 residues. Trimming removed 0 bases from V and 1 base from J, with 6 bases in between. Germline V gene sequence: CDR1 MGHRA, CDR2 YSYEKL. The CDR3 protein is CASSQEWTNTEAFF. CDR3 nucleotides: TGCGCCAGCAGCCAAGAATGGACGAACACTGAAGCTTTCTTT.

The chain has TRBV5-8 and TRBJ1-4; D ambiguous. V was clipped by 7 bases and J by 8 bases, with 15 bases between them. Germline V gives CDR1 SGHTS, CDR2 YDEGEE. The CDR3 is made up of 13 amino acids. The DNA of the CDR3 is TGTGCCAGCGTAGAGGTTCGAGGAGAAAAACTGTTTTTT. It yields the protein CASVEVRGEKLFF. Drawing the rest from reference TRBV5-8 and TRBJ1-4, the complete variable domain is EAGVTQSPTHLIKTRGQQATLRCSPISGHTSVYWYQQALGLGLQFLLWYDEGEERNRGNFPPRFSGRQFPNYSSELNVNALELEDSALYLCASVEVRGEKLFFGSGTQLSVL.

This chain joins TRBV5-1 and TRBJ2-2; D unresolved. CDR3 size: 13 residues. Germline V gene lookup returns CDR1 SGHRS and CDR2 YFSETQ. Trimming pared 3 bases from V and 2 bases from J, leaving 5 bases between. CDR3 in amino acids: CASSSINTGELFF. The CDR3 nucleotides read TGCGCCAGCAGCTCTATAAACACCGGGGAGCTGTTTTTT.

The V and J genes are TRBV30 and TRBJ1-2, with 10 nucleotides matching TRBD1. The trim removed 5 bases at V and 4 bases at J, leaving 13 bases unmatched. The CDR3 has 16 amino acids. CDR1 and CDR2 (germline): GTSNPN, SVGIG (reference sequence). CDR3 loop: CAWDFTGQGLGYGYTF. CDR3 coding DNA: TGTGCCTGGGACTTTACGGGACAGGGGTTGGGCTATGGCTACACCTTC.

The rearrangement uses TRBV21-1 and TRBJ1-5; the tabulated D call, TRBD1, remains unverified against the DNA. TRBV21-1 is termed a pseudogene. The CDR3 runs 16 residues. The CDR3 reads CASSPSSDRVHQPQHF. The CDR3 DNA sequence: TGTGCCAGCAGCCCCTCCTCGGACAGGGTGCATCAGCCCCAGCATTTT.

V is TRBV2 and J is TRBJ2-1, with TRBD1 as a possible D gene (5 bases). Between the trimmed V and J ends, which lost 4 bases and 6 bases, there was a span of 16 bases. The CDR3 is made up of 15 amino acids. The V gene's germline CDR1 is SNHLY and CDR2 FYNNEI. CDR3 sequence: CASSVMVDISNEQFF. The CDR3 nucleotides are TGTGCCAGCAGTGTGATGGTGGACATTAGCAATGAGCAGTTCTTC.